This T cell receptor (beta chain) was recovered during a study of blood T cell repertoires in COVID-19. The study recruited people aged about 18 to 95 years across about two dozen US areas. Germline V gene lookup returns CDR1 LNHDA and CDR2 SQIVND (reference sequence). With 6 bases clipped from V and 2 bases from J, the junction kept 4 bases outside the gene matches. CDR3 length: 15 amino acids. In the authors' workflow: Quantification of nucleated cells was approximated via reference gene primer amplification. Here immunoSEQ multiplex PCR was the method, and the copy in TCRdb shows in-frame clones only, minus some. For V, J and clone size, that table is used; D and trimming come from the DNA. The sample has approximately 160,000 clones, around four fifths seen once.

The V and J genes are TRBV19 and TRBJ1-6, with 7 bases lining up with TRBD1. The receptor was isolated from a woman aged 45-59 years in a cohort exposed to, infected with or recovered from COVID-19 (not recorded which). The sample was PBMCs or T cells enriched from blood (not recorded which). The CDR3 region has the DNA TGTGCCAGTAGCTGGGACAGAACCTATAATTCACCCCTCCACTTT. It is translated as CASSWDRTYNSPLHF.